This T cell receptor (beta chain) was captured by sequencing in a study of shared clonotypes between healthy human individuals. Method: immunoSEQ multiplex PCR; TCRdb's copy keeps in-frame clones and lacks some. The sample has a few million clones; around nine tenths are singletons. J was trimmed by 4 bases and V by 4 bases; bases with no gene match: 12. This CDR3 has 17 amino acids. Germline V gene data show CDR1 as SGHRS and CDR2 as YFSETQ. The TCR was taken from a man younger than 35 in good health. The sequenced sample consisted of naive CD4+ T cells sorted from blood. Subset denoted: CD45RA+ positively selected. The J gene is TRBJ2-2, the V gene TRBV5-1, with TRBD1 identical over 8 bases. The CDR3 DNA follows: TGCGCCAGCAGCACGACCCGACAGGGGCCCTCCACCGGGGAGCTGTTTTTT. As protein: CASSTTRQGPSTGELFF.